This T cell receptor (beta chain) was captured in a study of CD8+ T cells in alopecia areata. This clone was counted many times. RNA was extracted and reverse transcribed into cDNA as the sequencing template. Sequencing used immunoSEQ multiplex PCR; TCRdb keeps in-frame clones, though not all of them. The sample shows around 120,000 clones, 35% to 45% of them seen only once. This CDR3 region has 15 residues. Trimming took 4 bases from V and 7 from J, leaving 19 bases between them. CDR1 is MDHEN, CDR2 SYDVKM, per germline. Sequenced: CD4+ T cells sorted from blood. The source is a human donor with alopecia areata. The chain recombines TRBV28 with TRBJ1-2; D might be TRBD1 (5 bases). The CDR3 loop is CASSSGSVRQSGYTF. In DNA form, the CDR3 reads TGTGCCAGCAGTTCAGGGTCGGTCAGGCAGAGTGGCTACACCTTC.